This TCR beta chain was captured by sequencing in a study of T-cell reconstitution after alpha-beta-depleted transplantation in children. General study findings and limits: Where alpha-beta T cells came from about two months after transplant was reportedly several hundred expanded graft clones.

Unique molecular identifiers were built into the TCRbeta library. TCRdb itself ran the PCR reads through MiXCR, one entry per CDR3 protein. The sample includes about 580,000 distinct CDR3 sequences, more than 20% of them seen just once. About this clonotype itself: Its specificity is not known.

The specimen comprised PBMCs, sampled before TCRalphabeta/CD19-depleted stem cell transplant. The origin of this receptor is a boy in the first two years of life with Wiskott-Aldrich syndrome, due to receive a stem cell transplant.

The CDR3 DNA reads TGCAGTGCTAGAGATGTAAACACTGAAGCTTTCTTT. It encodes CSARDVNTEAFF. This chain links TRBV20-1 with TRBJ1-1; no clear D. V lost 0 bases to trimming and J lost 2 bases, with 4 bases between them. CDR1 DFQATT and CDR2 SNEGSKA come from the germline V gene (reference sequence). This CDR3 comprises 12 residues.